The 25 T cell receptor beta chains presented below share a single source sample, sequenced in a study of graft-versus-host responses after intestinal transplantation. Only in-frame clones appear in the TCRdb table, and some are missing; sequencing was by immunoSEQ multiplex PCR. The profile shows 10,000 or so clones, roughly 27% of them singletons. The source material was alloreactive CD4+ T cells from a mixed lymphocyte reaction culture, sampled before intestinal transplant. Subset specified: CFSE-low proliferating T cells sorted from roughly 6-day pre-transplant mixed lymphocyte reaction (GvH or HvG direction). The receptor set was obtained from a human patient who received an intestinal transplant.

This clone was seen a handful of times. The chain couples TRBV15 to TRBJ2-2; D remains unclear. Germline V lookup: CDR1 LNHNV, CDR2 YYDKDF (reference sequence). The CDR3 spans 17 residues. V was trimmed by 0 bases and J by 8 bases, leaving 19 bases between them. The CDR3 DNA sequence: TGTGCCACCAGCAGAGATGTCCCACGGGCTAATAGTGGGGAGCTGTTTTTT. Its translation: CATSRDVPRANSGELFF.

The chain carries TRBV5-1 and TRBJ1-5; D call uncertain. The CDR3 covers 15 residues. Trimming stripped 4 bases from V and 5 bases from J, with 16 bases between. CDR1 is SGHRS and CDR2 is YFSETQ in the germline V gene. CDR3 amino acids: CASSPNPSSDQPQHF. CDR3 sequence (DNA): TGCGCCAGCAGCCCGAATCCTTCATCGGATCAGCCCCAGCATTTT.

The V gene is TRBV7-9, the J gene TRBJ2-2; D is unclear. The germline V and J ends were trimmed by 3 bases and 1 base, with 12 bases remaining between them. CDR1 and CDR2 (germline): SEHNR, FQNEAQ (reference sequence). The CDR3 spans 16 residues. The CDR3 coding sequence is TGTGCCAGCAGCTTCTACCCCACCTTGAACACCGGGGAGCTGTTTTTT. Its protein is CASSFYPTLNTGELFF.

The chain links TRBV6-1 to TRBJ1-5, with no clear D. V lost 5 bases and J lost 2, with 10 bases in between. Germline V gives CDR1 MNHNS, CDR2 SASEGT. The CDR3 sequence is 14 residues long. The CDR3: CASSLIGRNQPQHF. The CDR3 coding sequence is TGTGCCAGCAGTTTGATCGGTCGCAATCAGCCCCAGCATTTT.

V gene TRBV7-8 combines with J gene TRBJ2-1; D assignment may be TRBD1 or TRBD2 (5 bases each). CDR1 and CDR2 from the germline V gene are SGHVS and FQNEAQ. The CDR3 has 13 residues. V was pared by 2 bases and J by 6 bases, with 8 bases between. The CDR3 loop reads CASSLFGGNEQFF. Here the CDR3 DNA reads TGTGCCAGCAGCTTATTTGGGGGCAATGAGCAGTTCTTC.

The V gene is TRBV6-6, the J gene TRBJ2-2; D gene uncertain. Germline V gene sequence: CDR1 MNHNY, CDR2 SVGAGI (reference sequence). V lost 4 bases and J lost 3, with 9 bases in between. The CDR3 is made up of 14 amino acids. The CDR3: CASSWVRDTGELFF. DNA for the CDR3: TGTGCCAGCAGTTGGGTCAGAGACACCGGGGAGCTGTTTTTT.

The J gene is TRBJ1-2, the V gene TRBV6-1; D gene uncertain. The CDR3 sequence is 14 residues long. V lost 1 base and J 3 bases, leaving 9 bases between the germline ends. Germline V gives CDR1 MNHNS, CDR2 SASEGT. The CDR3 sequence: CASSEDVTHYGYTF. CDR3 bases: TGTGCCAGCAGTGAAGATGTGACCCACTATGGCTACACCTTC.

This clone occurred a few times. This chain uses TRBV6-1 with TRBJ1-5; no clear D gene. The CDR3 has 14 amino acids. V dropped 10 bases and J dropped 0 bases, with 13 bases sitting between them. The V gene's germline CDR1 is MNHNS and CDR2 SASEGT. The CDR3 here is CAIWEFLSNQPQHF. The CDR3 DNA sequence: TGTGCCATTTGGGAGTTTCTTAGCAATCAGCCCCAGCATTTT.

The V call is TRBV6-5, the J call TRBJ1-2; the match to TRBD1 covers 8 bases. Germline V gene sequence: CDR1 MNHEY, CDR2 SVGAGI. This CDR3 region has 12 residues. Trimming cost V 4 bases and J 8 bases; bases outside gene matches: 3. CDR3 region: CASSSGTGGYTF. CDR3 bases: TGTGCCAGCAGTTCCGGGACAGGCGGCTACACCTTC.

In its sample, this clone ranks as medium-sized. The chain recombines TRBV19 with TRBJ2-7, with a weak D call TRBD1 (5 bases). The CDR3 contains 13 residues. V dropped 5 bases and J dropped 2 bases, with 10 bases sitting between them. Germline V CDR1 and CDR2: LNHDA, SQIVND (reference sequence). CDR3 region: CASSAGMTYEQYF. The CDR3 coding sequence is TGTGCCAGTAGTGCAGGGATGACCTACGAGCAGTACTTC.

The V gene is TRBV4-1, the J gene TRBJ1-2; a possible D gene is TRBD1 (6 bases). Germline lookup yields CDR1 MGHRA and CDR2 YSYEKL. The length of the CDR3 is 14 residues. Trimming cost V 1 base and J 5 bases, with 11 bases left between them. The CDR3 sequence is CASSQAGAEYGYTF. The CDR3 DNA sequence: TGCGCCAGCAGCCAAGCAGGGGCAGAGTATGGCTACACCTTC.

V and J are TRBV14 and TRBJ1-1; D gene ambiguous. CDR1 and CDR2 (germline): SGHDN, FVKESK. Trimming took 0 bases from V and 7 from J, leaving 9 bases between them. The CDR3 runs to 13 residues. CDR3 coding DNA: TGTGCCAGCAGCCAAGATCCCAGTTTTGAAGCTTTCTTT. It is translated as CASSQDPSFEAFF.

This clone is medium-sized by share. The V and J genes are TRBV27 and TRBJ2-7; possible D gene TRBD1, 6 bases. The CDR3 extends over 12 amino acids. Trimming shortened V by 4 bases and J by 5 bases, and 9 bases separated the two germline ends. The germline V gene encodes CDR1 MNHEY and CDR2 SMNVEV (reference sequence). The CDR3 DNA reads TGTGCCAGCAGTTGGCCAGGGGACGAGCAGTACTTC. Encoded protein: CASSWPGDEQYF.

The chain has TRBV6-1 and TRBJ1-2, with D possibly being TRBD1 (6 bases). Trimming removed 5 bases from V and 6 bases from J, with 13 bases in between. Germline loops: CDR1 MNHNS, CDR2 SASEGT. The CDR3 loop spans 13 amino acids. The DNA for the CDR3 is TGTGCCAGCAGTCTATGGACAGTAGATGGCTACACCTTC. This encodes CASSLWTVDGYTF.

This chain joins TRBV6-6 and TRBJ2-7; D is undetermined. The CDR3 has 14 residues. Germline CDR1 is MNHNY and CDR2 is SVGAGI (reference sequence). The V end was cut by 0 bases, the J end by 0 bases, with 6 bases between. The CDR3 region is CASSYSGFSYEQYF. CDR3 nucleotides: TGTGCCAGCAGTTACTCAGGGTTCTCCTACGAGCAGTACTTC.

The gene calls are TRBV5-1 and TRBJ2-5; D not certain. This CDR3 is built from 11 residues. Trimming took off 2 bases at V and 5 bases at J, with 4 bases between the two ends. From germline, CDR1 is SGHRS and CDR2 YFSETQ. The CDR3 reads CASSFWETQYF. As DNA, the CDR3 is TGCGCCAGCAGCTTTTGGGAGACCCAGTACTTC.

This clone appeared a few times. This chain joins TRBV11-2 and TRBJ2-1; 7 bases line up with TRBD2. Germline V CDR1 and CDR2: SGHAT, FQNNGV. This CDR3 is 17 amino acids long. Trimming removed 7 bases from V and 0 bases from J; junction bases left unmatched: 12. In DNA form, the CDR3 reads TGTGCCAGCACCCAGGGCGGGAGACCGAGCTCCTACAATGAGCAGTTCTTC. Its translation: CASTQGGRPSSYNEQFF.

The CDR3 region is CASREGTGLTGELFF. CDR3 DNA sequence: TGTGCCAGCAGAGAGGGGACAGGGCTCACCGGGGAGCTGTTTTTT. The V call is TRBV7-9, the J call TRBJ2-2, with 9 bases matching TRBD1. Germline CDR1 reads SEHNR; CDR2 reads FQNEAQ (reference sequence). V was pared by 6 bases and J by 4 bases, with 6 bases of the junction left unmatched. CDR3 length: 15 residues.

The J gene is TRBJ1-5, the V gene TRBV19, with D perhaps TRBD1 (5 bases). In germline, CDR1 is LNHDA, CDR2 SQIVND (reference sequence). The CDR3 covers 15 residues. The CDR3 region has the DNA TGTGCGTCCCCCCCGGGGCTGTATAGCAATCAGCCCCAGCATTTT. Residues: CASPPGLYSNQPQHF.

In this sample, this clone is medium-sized. J is TRBJ2-7 and V is TRBV19; TRBD2 agrees at 10 bases. The length of the CDR3 is 14 residues. Trimming took 5 bases from V and 4 from J; bases not matched to a gene: 5. Germline V gives CDR1 LNHDA, CDR2 SQIVND (reference sequence). The CDR3 region is CASSWTSGSYEQYF. The CDR3 DNA follows: TGTGCCAGTAGTTGGACTAGCGGAAGTTACGAGCAGTACTTC. The variable domain in full, completed from reference TRBV19 and TRBJ2-7, reads DGGITQSPKYLFRKEGQNVTLSCEQNLNHDAMYWYRQDPGQGLRLIYYSQIVNDFQKGDIAEGYSVSREKKESFPLTVTSAQKNPTAFYLCASSWTSGSYEQYFGPGTRLTVT.

By share of the sample, this clone is medium-sized (0.01 to 0.1%). V gene TRBV5-1 combines with J gene TRBJ2-7; TRBD2 matches at 14 bases. V gave up 4 bases and J gave up 9 bases; unmatched junction bases: 9. The CDR3 runs to 15 residues. Germline lookup yields CDR1 SGHRS and CDR2 YFSETQ. The CDR3 spells CASSPRLAGGPGQYF. CDR3 DNA: TGCGCCAGCAGCCCGCGACTAGCGGGAGGGCCGGGGCAGTACTTC. The whole variable domain, remainder taken from reference TRBV5-1 and TRBJ2-7, is KAGVTQTPRYLIKTRGQQVTLSCSPISGHRSVSWYQQTPGQGLQFLFEYFSETQRNKGNFPGRFSGRQFSNSRSEMNVSTLELGDSALYLCASSPRLAGGPGQYFGPGTRLTVT.

In its sample, this clone ranks as medium-sized. The V call is TRBV4-2, the J call TRBJ1-4; 8 nucleotides agree with TRBD1. The V gene end was trimmed by 1 base and the J gene end by 5 bases; junction bases not matched to a gene: 3. The CDR3 contains 15 residues. Per the germline V gene, CDR1 is LGHNA and CDR2 is YNFKEQ. For the CDR3, the DNA is TGTGCCAGCAGCCAAGGAGGGACAGGCAATGAAAAACTGTTTTTT. The encoded protein is CASSQGGTGNEKLFF.

This clone was seen only a few times. The rearrangement joins TRBV7-8 to TRBJ2-3; 9 nucleotides match TRBD2. V shed 5 bases and J 2 bases; nucleotides not matched to a gene: 8. CDR1 is SGHVS and CDR2 is FQNEAQ in the germline V gene. The CDR3 sequence is 16 residues long. The CDR3 DNA is TGTGCCAGCAGCCTAATCCGCGGGAGGGCCACAGATACGCAGTATTTT. Translation: CASSLIRGRATDTQYF.

This clone was found a few times. The rearrangement uses TRBV9 and TRBJ2-1; the D call may be TRBD1 or TRBD2 (6 bases each). This CDR3 is built from 17 residues. The ends were cut back, 4 bases at V and 4 bases at J, with 21 bases in the middle. Germline loops: CDR1 SGDLS, CDR2 YYNGEE. The CDR3 DNA reads as TGTGCCAGCAGCCCTCCATGGGGGTGGAGGGGGTACAATGAGCAGTTCTTC. As protein: CASSPPWGWRGYNEQFF. Together with reference TRBV9 and TRBJ2-1, the CDR3 gives the full variable domain: DSGVTQTPKHLITATGQRVTLRCSPRSGDLSVYWYQQSLDQGLQFLIQYYNGEERAKGNILERFSAQQFPDLHSELNLSSLELGDSALYFCASSPPWGWRGYNEQFFGPGTRLTVL.

The chain uses TRBV6-1 and TRBJ2-1; no clear D gene. The CDR3 is made up of 12 amino acids. Germline lookup yields CDR1 MNHNS and CDR2 SASEGT. Between the trimmed V and J ends, which lost 2 bases and 7 bases, there was a span of 6 bases. The CDR3 protein is CASSEWGNEQFF. In DNA form, the CDR3 reads TGTGCCAGCAGTGAATGGGGTAATGAGCAGTTCTTC.